This T cell receptor beta chain is drawn from a study of blood T cells in healthy people across ages. This clonotype has at least ten counts. For the second PCR, which ran for roughly 7 to 11 cycles, a sample-barcoded 5' primer and a J-beta primer mix were used. Using its own MiXCR run on the 5' RACE reads, TCRdb lists one record per CDR3 protein. Here the sample spans roughly 1,700,000 distinct CDR3 sequences, approximately 30% being singletons. The germline V gene encodes CDR1 SGHAT and CDR2 FQNNGV. V gave up 4 bases and J gave up 0 bases; unmatched junction bases: 5. CDR3 size: 16 residues. This receptor was obtained from a woman aged 25 to 45 in good health. The J gene is TRBJ2-4, the V gene TRBV11-2, with TRBD1 matching over 8 bases. Specimen: blood. CDR3 region: CASSSGQALAKNIQYF. CDR3 bases: TGTGCCAGCAGCTCGGGACAGGCTCTAGCCAAAAACATTCAGTACTTC.